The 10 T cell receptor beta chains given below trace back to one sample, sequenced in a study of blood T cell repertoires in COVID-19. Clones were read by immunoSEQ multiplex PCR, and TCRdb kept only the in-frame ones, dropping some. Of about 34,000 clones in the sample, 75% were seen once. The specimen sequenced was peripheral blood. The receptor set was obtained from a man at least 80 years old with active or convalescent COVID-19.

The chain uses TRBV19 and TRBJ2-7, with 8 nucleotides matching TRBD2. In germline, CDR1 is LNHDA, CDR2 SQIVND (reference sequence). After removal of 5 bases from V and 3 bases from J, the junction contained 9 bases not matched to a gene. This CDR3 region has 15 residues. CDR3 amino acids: CASSPEVSGSYEQYF. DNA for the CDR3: TGTGCCAGTAGTCCGGAGGTCAGCGGGAGCTACGAGCAGTACTTC.

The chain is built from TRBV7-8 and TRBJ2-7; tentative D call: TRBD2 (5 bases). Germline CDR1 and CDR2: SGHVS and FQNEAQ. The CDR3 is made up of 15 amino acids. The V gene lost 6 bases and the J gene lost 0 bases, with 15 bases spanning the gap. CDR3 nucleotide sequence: TGTGCCAGCAGTTCGTTAGCGTTGAGCTCCTACGAGCAGTACTTC. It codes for CASSSLALSSYEQYF.

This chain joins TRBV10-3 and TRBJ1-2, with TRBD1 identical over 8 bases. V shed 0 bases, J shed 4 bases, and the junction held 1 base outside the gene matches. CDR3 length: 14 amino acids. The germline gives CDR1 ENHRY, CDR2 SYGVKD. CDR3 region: CAISESGTGYGYTF. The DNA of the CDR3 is TGTGCCATCAGTGAGTCGGGGACAGGCTATGGCTACACCTTC.

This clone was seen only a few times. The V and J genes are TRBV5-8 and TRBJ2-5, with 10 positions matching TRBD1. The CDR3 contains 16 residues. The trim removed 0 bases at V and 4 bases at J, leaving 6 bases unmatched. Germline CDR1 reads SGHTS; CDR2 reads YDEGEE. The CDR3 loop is CASSLGTGGYIETQYF. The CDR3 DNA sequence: TGTGCCAGCAGCTTGGGGACAGGGGGTTATATAGAGACCCAGTACTTC. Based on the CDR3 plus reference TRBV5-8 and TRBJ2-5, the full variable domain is EAGVTQSPTHLIKTRGQQATLRCSPISGHTSVYWYQQALGLGLQFLLWYDEGEERNRGNFPPRFSGRQFPNYSSELNVNALELEDSALYLCASSLGTGGYIETQYFGPGTRLLVL.

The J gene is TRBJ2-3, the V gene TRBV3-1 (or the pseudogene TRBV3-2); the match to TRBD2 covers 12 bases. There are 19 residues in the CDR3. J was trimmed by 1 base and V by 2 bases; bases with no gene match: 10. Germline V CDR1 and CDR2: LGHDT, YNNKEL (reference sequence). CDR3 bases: TGTGCCAGCAGCCAACCTACTAGCGGGAGGATGATGGGCACAGATACGCAGTATTTT. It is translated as CASSQPTSGRMMGTDTQYF.

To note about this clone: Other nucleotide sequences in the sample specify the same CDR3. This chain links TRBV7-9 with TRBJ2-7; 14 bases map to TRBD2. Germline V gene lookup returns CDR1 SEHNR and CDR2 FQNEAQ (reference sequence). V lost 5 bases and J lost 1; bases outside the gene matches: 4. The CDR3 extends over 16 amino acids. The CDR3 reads CASSRGTSGSSYEQYF. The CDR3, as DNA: TGTGCCAGCAGCCGAGGGACTAGCGGGAGTTCCTACGAGCAGTACTTC.

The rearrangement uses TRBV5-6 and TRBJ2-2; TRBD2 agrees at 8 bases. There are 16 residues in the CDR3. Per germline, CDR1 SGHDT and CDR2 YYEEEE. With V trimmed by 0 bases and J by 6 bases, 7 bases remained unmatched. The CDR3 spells CASSLVPSGSPGELFF. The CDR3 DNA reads TGTGCCAGCAGCTTGGTCCCCAGCGGGAGCCCCGGGGAGCTGTTTTTT.

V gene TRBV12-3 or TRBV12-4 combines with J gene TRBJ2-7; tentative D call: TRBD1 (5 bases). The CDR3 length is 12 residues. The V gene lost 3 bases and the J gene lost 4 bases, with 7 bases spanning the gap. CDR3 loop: CASSFHRYEQYF. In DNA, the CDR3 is TGTGCCAGCAGTTTTCACAGGTACGAGCAGTACTTC.

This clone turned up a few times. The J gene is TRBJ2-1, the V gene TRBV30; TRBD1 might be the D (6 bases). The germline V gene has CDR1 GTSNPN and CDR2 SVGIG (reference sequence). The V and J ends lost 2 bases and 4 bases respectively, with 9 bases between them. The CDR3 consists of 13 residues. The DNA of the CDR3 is TGTGCCTGGAGTAGACAGGCTTACAATGAGCAGTTCTTC. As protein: CAWSRQAYNEQFF.

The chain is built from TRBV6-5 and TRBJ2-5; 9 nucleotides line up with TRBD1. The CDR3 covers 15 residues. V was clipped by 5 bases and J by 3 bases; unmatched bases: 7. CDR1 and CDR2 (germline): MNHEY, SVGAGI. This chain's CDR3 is CASSTKRQGEETQYF. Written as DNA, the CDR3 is TGTGCCAGCAGTACAAAGAGACAGGGGGAAGAGACCCAGTACTTC.